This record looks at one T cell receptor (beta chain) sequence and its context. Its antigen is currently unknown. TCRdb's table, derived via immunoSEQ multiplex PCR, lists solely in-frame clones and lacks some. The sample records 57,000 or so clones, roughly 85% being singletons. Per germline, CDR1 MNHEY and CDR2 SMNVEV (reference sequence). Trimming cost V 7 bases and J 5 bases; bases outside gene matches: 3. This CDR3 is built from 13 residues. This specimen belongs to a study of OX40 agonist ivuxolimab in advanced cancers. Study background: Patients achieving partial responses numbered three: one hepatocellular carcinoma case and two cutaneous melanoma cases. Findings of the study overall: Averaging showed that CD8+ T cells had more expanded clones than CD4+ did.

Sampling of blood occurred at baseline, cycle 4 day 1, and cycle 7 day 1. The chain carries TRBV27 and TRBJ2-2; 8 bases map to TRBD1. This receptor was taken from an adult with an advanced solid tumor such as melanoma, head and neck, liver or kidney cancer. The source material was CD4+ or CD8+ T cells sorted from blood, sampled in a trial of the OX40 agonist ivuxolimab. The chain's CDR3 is CASKQGVTGELFF. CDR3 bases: TGTGCCAGCAAACAGGGGGTTACCGGGGAGCTGTTTTTT.